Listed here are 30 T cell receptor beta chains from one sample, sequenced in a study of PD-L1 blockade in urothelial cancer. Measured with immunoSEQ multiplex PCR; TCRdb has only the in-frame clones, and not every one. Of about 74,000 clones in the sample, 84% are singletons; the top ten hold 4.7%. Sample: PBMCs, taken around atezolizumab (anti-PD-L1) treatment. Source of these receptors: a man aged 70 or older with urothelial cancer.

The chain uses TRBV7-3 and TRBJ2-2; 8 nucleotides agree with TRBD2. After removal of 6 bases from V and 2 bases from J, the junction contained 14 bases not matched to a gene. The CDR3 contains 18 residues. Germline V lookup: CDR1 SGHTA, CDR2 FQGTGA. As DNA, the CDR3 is TGTGCCAGCAGTTTCCTCCCGGGACTAGGGGATAACACCGGGGAGCTGTTTTTT. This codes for CASSFLPGLGDNTGELFF.

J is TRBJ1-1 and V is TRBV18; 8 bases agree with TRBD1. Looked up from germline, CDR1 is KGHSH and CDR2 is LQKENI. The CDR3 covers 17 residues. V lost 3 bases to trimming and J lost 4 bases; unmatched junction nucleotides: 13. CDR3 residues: CASSPLLGSTGGTEAFF. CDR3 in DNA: TGTGCCAGCTCACCCCTCCTGGGATCTACAGGGGGCACTGAAGCTTTCTTT. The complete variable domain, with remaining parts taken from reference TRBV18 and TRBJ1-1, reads NAGVMQNPRHLVRRRGQEARLRCSPMKGHSHVYWYRQLPEEGLKFMVYLQKENIIDESGMPKERFSAEFPKEGPSILRIQQVVRGDSAAYFCASSPLLGSTGGTEAFFGQGTRLTVV.

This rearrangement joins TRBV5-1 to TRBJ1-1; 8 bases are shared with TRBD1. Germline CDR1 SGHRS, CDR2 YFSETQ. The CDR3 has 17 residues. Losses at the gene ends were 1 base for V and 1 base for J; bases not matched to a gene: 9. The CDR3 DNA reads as TGCGCCAGCAGCTTGTGGGGTATGGACAGGGCGAACACTGAAGCTTTCTTT. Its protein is CASSLWGMDRANTEAFF.

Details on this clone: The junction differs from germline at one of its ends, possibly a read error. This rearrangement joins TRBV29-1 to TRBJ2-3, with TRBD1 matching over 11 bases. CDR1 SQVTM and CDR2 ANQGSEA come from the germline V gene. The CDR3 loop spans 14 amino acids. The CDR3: CSFDRDRGIDTQYF. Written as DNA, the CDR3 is TGCAGCTTTGACCGGGACAGGGGGATAGATACGCAGTATTTT.

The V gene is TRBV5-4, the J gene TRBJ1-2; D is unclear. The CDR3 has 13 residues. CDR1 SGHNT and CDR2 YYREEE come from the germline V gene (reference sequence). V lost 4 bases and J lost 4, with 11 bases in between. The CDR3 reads CASSASFFYGYTF. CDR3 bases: TGTGCCAGCAGCGCAAGCTTCTTCTATGGCTACACCTTC.

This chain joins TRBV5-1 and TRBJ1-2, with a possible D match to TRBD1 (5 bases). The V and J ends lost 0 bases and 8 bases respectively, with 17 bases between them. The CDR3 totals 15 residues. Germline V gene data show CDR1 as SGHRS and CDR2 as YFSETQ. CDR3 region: CASSLAAGNVQGYTF. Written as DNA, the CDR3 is TGCGCCAGCAGCTTGGCGGCAGGGAACGTACAGGGCTACACCTTC. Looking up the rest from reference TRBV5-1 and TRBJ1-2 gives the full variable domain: KAGVTQTPRYLIKTRGQQVTLSCSPISGHRSVSWYQQTPGQGLQFLFEYFSETQRNKGNFPGRFSGRQFSNSRSEMNVSTLELGDSALYLCASSLAAGNVQGYTFGSGTRLTVV.

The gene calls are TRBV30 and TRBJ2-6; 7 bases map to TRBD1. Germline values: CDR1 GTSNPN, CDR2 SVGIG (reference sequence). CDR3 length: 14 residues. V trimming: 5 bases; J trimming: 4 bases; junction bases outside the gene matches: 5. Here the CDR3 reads CAWDRASGANVLTF. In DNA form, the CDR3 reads TGTGCCTGGGACAGGGCATCCGGGGCCAACGTCCTGACTTTC.

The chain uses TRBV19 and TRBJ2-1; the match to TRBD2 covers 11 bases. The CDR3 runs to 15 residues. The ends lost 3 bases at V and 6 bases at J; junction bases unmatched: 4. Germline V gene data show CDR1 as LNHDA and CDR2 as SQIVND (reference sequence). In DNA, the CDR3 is TGTGCCAGTAGTATGTTAGCGGGAGGGACCAATGAGCAGTTCTTC. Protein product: CASSMLAGGTNEQFF.

The CDR3 loop reads CASSEGISGGETQYF. In DNA form, the CDR3 reads TGTGCCAGCAGTGAAGGTATTAGCGGGGGAGAGACCCAGTACTTC. The chain has TRBV6-1 and TRBJ2-5; 9 bases align to TRBD2. Trimming at V came to 1 base and at J to 4 bases, leaving 4 bases not matched to a gene. Germline CDR1 reads MNHNS; CDR2 reads SASEGT. The CDR3 is made up of 15 amino acids.

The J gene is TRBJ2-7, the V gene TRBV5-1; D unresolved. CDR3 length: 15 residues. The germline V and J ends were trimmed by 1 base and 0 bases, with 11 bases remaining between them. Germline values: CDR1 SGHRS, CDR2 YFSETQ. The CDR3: CASSLSPDSSYEQYF. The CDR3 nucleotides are TGCGCCAGCAGCTTGTCCCCAGACTCCTCCTACGAGCAGTACTTC.

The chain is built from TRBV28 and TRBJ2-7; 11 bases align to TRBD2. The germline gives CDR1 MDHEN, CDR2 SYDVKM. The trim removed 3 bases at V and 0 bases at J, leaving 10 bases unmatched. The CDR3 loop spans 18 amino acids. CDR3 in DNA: TGTGCCAGCAGTTTGACCCTGGGACTAGCGGTCCGCTCCTACGAGCAGTACTTC. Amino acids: CASSLTLGLAVRSYEQYF.

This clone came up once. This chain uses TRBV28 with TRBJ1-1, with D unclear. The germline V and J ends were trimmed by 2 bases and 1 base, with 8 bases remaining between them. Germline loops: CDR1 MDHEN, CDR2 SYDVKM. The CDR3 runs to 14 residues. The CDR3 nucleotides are TGTGCCAGCAGTTTAGTATATCCGAACACTGAAGCTTTCTTT. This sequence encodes CASSLVYPNTEAFF.

CDR3 nucleotide sequence: TGTGCCAGCAGCACACCGGGGACTAGCGGGAGGCCCCCCCTCACAGATACGCAGTATTTT. Translation: CASSTPGTSGRPPLTDTQYF. The chain is built from TRBV7-8 and TRBJ2-3; 15 bases align to TRBD2. The CDR3 length is 20 residues. Germline values: CDR1 SGHVS, CDR2 FQNEAQ. The J segment lost 2 bases and the V segment lost 5 bases, leaving 14 bases of the junction unmatched.

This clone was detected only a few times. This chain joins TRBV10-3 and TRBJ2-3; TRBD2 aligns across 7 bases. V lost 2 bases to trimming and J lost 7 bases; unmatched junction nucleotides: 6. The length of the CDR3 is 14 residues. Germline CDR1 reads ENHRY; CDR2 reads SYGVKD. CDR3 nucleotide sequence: TGTGCCATCAGTGAGCCCCGACTAGCCTATACGCAGTATTTT. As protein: CAISEPRLAYTQYF.

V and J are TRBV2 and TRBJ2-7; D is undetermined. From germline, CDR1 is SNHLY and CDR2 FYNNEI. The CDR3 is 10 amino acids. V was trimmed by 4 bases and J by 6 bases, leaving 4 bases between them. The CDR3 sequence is CASSAGEQYF. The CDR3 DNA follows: TGTGCCAGCAGTGCGGGCGAGCAGTACTTC.

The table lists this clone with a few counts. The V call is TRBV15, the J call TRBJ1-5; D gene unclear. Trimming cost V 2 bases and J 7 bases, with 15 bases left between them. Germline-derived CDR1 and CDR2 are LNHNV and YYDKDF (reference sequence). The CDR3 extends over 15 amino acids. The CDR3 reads CATSRQVGTVQPQHF. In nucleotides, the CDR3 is TGTGCCACCAGCAGACAAGTTGGAACAGTCCAGCCCCAGCATTTT.

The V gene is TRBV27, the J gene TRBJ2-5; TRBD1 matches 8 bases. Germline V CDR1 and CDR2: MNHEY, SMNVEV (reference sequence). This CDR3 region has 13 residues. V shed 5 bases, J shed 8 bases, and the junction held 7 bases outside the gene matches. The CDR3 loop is CASSKTGVVTQYF. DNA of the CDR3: TGTGCCAGCAGTAAGACAGGGGTGGTCACCCAGTACTTC.

DNA of the CDR3: TGTGCCAGTAGACAGGGCAATCAGCCCCAGCATTTT. It yields the protein CASRQGNQPQHF. J is TRBJ1-5 and V is TRBV19; D may be TRBD1 (5 bases). The CDR3 contains 12 residues. Trimming cost V 6 bases and J 2 bases, with 5 bases left between them. Looked up from germline, CDR1 is LNHDA and CDR2 is SQIVND (reference sequence).

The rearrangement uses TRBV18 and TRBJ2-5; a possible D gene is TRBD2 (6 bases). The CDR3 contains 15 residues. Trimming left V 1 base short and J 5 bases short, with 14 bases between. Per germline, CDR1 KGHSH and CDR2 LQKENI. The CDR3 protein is CASSPRSGFGETQYF. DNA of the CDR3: TGTGCCAGCTCACCACGAAGCGGGTTTGGGGAGACCCAGTACTTC.

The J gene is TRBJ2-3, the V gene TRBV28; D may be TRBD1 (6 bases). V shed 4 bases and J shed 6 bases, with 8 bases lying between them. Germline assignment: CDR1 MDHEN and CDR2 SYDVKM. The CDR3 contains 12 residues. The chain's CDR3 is CASSSQGDTQYF. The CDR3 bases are TGTGCCAGCAGTTCACAGGGCGATACGCAGTATTTT.

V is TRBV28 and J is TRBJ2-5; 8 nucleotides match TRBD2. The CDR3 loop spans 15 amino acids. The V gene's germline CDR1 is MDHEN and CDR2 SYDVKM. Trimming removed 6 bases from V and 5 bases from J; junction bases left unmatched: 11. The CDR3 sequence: CASRPLGTRLETQYF. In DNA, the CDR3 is TGTGCCAGCAGACCGTTGGGGACTAGGCTCGAGACCCAGTACTTC.

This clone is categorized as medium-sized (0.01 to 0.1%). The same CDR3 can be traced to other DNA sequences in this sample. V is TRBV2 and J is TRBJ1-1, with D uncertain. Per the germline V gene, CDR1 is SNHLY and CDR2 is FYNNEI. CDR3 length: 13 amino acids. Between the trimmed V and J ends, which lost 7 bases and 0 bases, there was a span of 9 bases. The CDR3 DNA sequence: TGTGCCAGCACGGCGGAAATGAACACTGAAGCTTTCTTT. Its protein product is CASTAEMNTEAFF. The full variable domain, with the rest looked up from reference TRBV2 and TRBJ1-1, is EPEVTQTPSHQVTQMGQEVILRCVPISNHLYFYWYRQILGQKVEFLVSFYNNEISEKSEIFDDQFSVERPDGSNFTLKIRSTKLEDSAMYFCASTAEMNTEAFFGQGTRLTVV.

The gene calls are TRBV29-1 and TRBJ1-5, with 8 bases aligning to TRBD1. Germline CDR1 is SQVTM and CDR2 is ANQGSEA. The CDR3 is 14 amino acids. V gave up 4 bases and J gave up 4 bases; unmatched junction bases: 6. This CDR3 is CSVGFGTGNQPQHF. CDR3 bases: TGCAGCGTTGGGTTCGGGACAGGTAATCAGCCCCAGCATTTT. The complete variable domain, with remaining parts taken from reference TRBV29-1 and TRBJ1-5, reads SAVISQKPSRDICQRGTSLTIQCQVDSQVTMMFWYRQQPGQSLTLIATANQGSEATYESGFVIDKFPISRPNLTFSTLTVSNMSPEDSSIYLCSVGFGTGNQPQHFGDGTRLSIL.

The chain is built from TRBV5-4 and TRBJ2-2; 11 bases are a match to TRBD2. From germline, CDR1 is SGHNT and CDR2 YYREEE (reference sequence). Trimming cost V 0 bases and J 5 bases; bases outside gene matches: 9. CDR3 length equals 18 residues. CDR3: CASSLGISGRAGTGELFF. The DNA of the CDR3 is TGTGCCAGCAGCTTGGGTATTAGCGGGAGGGCCGGTACCGGGGAGCTGTTTTTT.

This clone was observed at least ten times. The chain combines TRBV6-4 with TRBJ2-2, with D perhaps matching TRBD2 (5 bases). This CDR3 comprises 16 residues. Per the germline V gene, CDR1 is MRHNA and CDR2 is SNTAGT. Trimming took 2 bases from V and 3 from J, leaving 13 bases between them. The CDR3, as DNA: TGTGCCAGCAGTGACGAGTCTGGCGGGCACACCGGGGAGCTGTTTTTT. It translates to CASSDESGGHTGELFF.

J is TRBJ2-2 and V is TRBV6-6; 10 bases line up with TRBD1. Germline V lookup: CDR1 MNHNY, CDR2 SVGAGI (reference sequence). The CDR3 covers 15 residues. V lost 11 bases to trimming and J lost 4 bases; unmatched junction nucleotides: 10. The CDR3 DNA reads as TGTGCCGCCCGGGACAGGGGCGCGGGCACCGGGGAGCTGTTTTTT. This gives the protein CAARDRGAGTGELFF.

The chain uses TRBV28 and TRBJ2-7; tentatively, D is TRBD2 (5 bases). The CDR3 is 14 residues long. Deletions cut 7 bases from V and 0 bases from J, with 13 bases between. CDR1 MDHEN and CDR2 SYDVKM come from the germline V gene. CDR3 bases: TGTGCCAGCACCCTACCGGGAAGCTCCTACGAGCAGTACTTC. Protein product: CASTLPGSSYEQYF.

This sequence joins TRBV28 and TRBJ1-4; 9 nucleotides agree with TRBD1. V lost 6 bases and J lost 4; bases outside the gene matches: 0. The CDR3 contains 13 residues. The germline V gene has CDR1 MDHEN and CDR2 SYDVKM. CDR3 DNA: TGTGCCAGCAGGACAGGGGGTAATGAAAAACTGTTTTTT. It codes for CASRTGGNEKLFF.

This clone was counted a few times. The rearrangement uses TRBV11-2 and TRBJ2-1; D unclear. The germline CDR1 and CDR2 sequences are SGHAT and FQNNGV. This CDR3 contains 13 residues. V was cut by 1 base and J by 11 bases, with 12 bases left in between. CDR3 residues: CASSLAREMKQFF. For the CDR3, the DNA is TGTGCCAGCAGCTTAGCAAGAGAAATGAAGCAGTTCTTC.

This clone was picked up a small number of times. CDR3 in amino acids: CASSPALGTSTYEQYF. CDR3 DNA sequence: TGTGCCAGCAGTCCGGCATTAGGGACTAGCACCTACGAGCAGTACTTC. The gene calls are TRBV7-9 and TRBJ2-7; 9 positions match TRBD2. The junction had 11 bases not matched to a gene; V was cut back by 6 bases and J by 2 bases. The CDR3 is made up of 16 amino acids. CDR1 is SEHNR, CDR2 FQNEAQ, per germline (reference sequence).